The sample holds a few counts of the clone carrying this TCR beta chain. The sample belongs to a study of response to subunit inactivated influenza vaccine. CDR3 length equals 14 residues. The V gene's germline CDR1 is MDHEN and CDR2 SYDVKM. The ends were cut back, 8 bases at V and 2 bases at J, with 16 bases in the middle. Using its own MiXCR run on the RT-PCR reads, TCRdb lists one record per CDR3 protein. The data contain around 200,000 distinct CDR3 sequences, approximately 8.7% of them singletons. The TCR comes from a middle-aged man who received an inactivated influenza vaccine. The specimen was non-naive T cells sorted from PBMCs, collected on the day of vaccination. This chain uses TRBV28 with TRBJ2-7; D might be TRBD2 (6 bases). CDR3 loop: CASLPGTGTYEQYF. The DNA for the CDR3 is TGTGCCAGCCTACCTGGGACTGGCACCTACGAGCAGTACTTC.